The next 20 T cell receptor beta chains were all read from a single sample in a study of blood T cells in healthy people across ages. The authors ran a second PCR of 7 to 11 cycles using a sample-barcoded 5' primer and a J-beta primer mix. TCRdb re-called the 5' RACE reads with MiXCR, one entry per CDR3 protein. The sample records about 800,000 distinct CDR3 sequences, about 42% being singletons. Source material: blood. These receptors originate from a man older than 75 in good health.

The chain is built from TRBV27 and TRBJ2-4; 9 nucleotides agree with TRBD1. Judging by the DNA end, TRBJ2-7 fits better; the J call may be wrong. Germline V CDR1 and CDR2: MNHEY, SMNVEV (reference sequence). The CDR3 is 17 amino acids. CDR3 region: CASSIILTGGSLIEQYF. The DNA of the CDR3 is TGTGCCAGCAGTATAATACTTACAGGGGGCAGTTTAATCGAGCAGTACTTC.

The CDR3 sequence is CASSRIRGGTRWGEQYF. The CDR3 DNA reads as TGTGCCAGCAGTCGTATACGGGGGGGGACTAGATGGGGTGAGCAGTACTTC. V gene TRBV28 combines with J gene TRBJ2-5, with 8 bases that match TRBD2. V lost 5 bases, J lost 11 bases, and 22 bases stayed unmatched. The CDR3 length is 17 residues. Germline assignment: CDR1 MDHEN and CDR2 SYDVKM.

This clonotype was seen once. The chain employs TRBV20-1 and TRBJ2-3; TRBD2 agrees at 7 bases. Germline V gives CDR1 DFQATT, CDR2 SNEGSKA (reference sequence). V lost 6 bases, J lost 0 bases, and 6 bases stayed unmatched. This CDR3 comprises 14 residues. CDR3 region: CSAPGLGSTDTQYF. In DNA form, the CDR3 reads TGCAGTGCGCCAGGACTAGGAAGCACAGATACGCAGTATTTT.

This clonotype was recorded a few times. DNA of the CDR3: TGTGCCAGCAGCTTACTAAATGGCCCAGGCTATGGCTACACCTTC. Its translation: CASSLLNGPGYGYTF. This chain connects TRBV7-9 to TRBJ1-2; no clear D. The germline CDR1 and CDR2 sequences are SEHNR and FQNEAQ (reference sequence). The CDR3 extends over 15 amino acids. V gave up 2 bases and J gave up 4 bases, with 14 bases separating them.

The V gene is TRBV12-3 or TRBV12-4, the J gene TRBJ2-1; 8 nucleotides line up with TRBD2. The CDR3 has 14 residues. With 7 bases clipped from V and 9 bases from J, the junction kept 11 bases outside the gene matches. CDR3 coding DNA: TGTGCCAGCACGCCCGGGACTAGGGGCGGTGAGCAGTTCTTC. Its protein is CASTPGTRGGEQFF.

Comment on this clonotype: A junction end diverges from the germline sequence, so it may reflect a read error. This sequence joins TRBV4-3 and TRBJ2-1, with 15 bases identical to TRBD2. Germline V gives CDR1 LGHNA, CDR2 YSLEER. The CDR3 sequence is 18 residues long. The CDR3 is CASSQDEGLAGGRNERFF. CDR3 DNA sequence: TGCGCCAGCAGCCAAGATGAGGGACTAGCGGGAGGCCGCAATGAGCGGTTCTTC.

The rearrangement uses TRBV6-1 and TRBJ1-2, with a weak D call TRBD1 (6 bases). Germline CDR1 is MNHNS and CDR2 is SASEGT. V lost 6 bases and J lost 4, with 18 bases in between. The CDR3 extends over 15 amino acids. CDR3 sequence (DNA): TGTGCCAGCAGGTTAGAAGACAGGCGCGGCTATGGCTACACCTTC. Amino acids: CASRLEDRRGYGYTF.

This clonotype was recorded only once. The chain joins TRBV24-1 to TRBJ2-7; D perhaps matches TRBD1 (6 bases). TRBJ2-5 explains the end of the DNA better; the J call may be wrong. Germline-derived CDR1 and CDR2 are KGHDR and SFDVKD. CDR3 size: 15 residues. CDR3 region: CATSSVRQAKETQYF. CDR3 in DNA: TGTGCCACCAGTTCCGTACGACAGGCGAAAGAGACCCAGTACTTC.

The chain joins TRBV12-3 or TRBV12-4 to TRBJ2-7; 8 bases are a match to TRBD2. The CDR3 runs to 15 residues. V shed 6 bases and J 7 bases; nucleotides not matched to a gene: 14. DNA of the CDR3: TGTGCCAGCAGCAGCGGACTAGCACCATACAATGAGCAGTACTTC. This sequence encodes CASSSGLAPYNEQYF.

The rearrangement joins TRBV7-2 to TRBJ2-5; D might be TRBD2 (6 bases). The CDR3 has 13 residues. The germline V and J ends were trimmed by 5 bases and 4 bases, with 11 bases remaining between them. CDR1 is SGHTA, CDR2 FQGNSA, per germline. The CDR3 region is CASSRDWGETQYF. CDR3 nucleotide sequence: TGTGCCAGCAGCCGGGACTGGGGAGAGACCCAGTACTTC.

In this sample, this clonotype turned up a few times. A much bigger clone sits one base away, suggesting this may be a read error. J is TRBJ2-5 and V is TRBV10-3, with 9 bases lining up with TRBD1. Germline V gene sequence: CDR1 ENHRY, CDR2 SYGVKD. CDR3 size: 13 residues. V was pared by 11 bases and J by 11 bases, with 15 bases of the junction left unmatched. Here the CDR3 DNA reads TGTGCCGCCAAGGACAGGGGCTACAATGAGCAGTACTTC. Its protein is CAAKDRGYNEQYF.

The chain carries TRBV27 and TRBJ2-7; D gene unclear. CDR1 and CDR2 (germline): MNHEY, SMNVEV (reference sequence). The CDR3 consists of 14 residues. V was cut by 3 bases and J by 2 bases, with 11 bases left in between. CDR3 nucleotide sequence: TGTGCCAGCAGTTTCTCCATTGGTACCTACGAGCAGTACTTC. Translation gives CASSFSIGTYEQYF.

For this clonotype: Relative to the germline gene, one junction end is altered; a read error may explain this. The rearrangement uses TRBV7-9 and TRBJ2-7; D call uncertain. The CDR3 extends over 12 amino acids. Germline V gene data show CDR1 as SEHNR and CDR2 as FQNEAQ (reference sequence). The CDR3 loop is CSSSLLTDQEYF. Written as DNA, the CDR3 is TGTTCCAGCAGCTTACTAACGGACCAAGAGTACTTC.

The genes are TRBV9 and TRBJ1-5, with 8 bases matching TRBD1. This CDR3 comprises 15 residues. Germline assignment: CDR1 SGDLS and CDR2 YYNGEE. Trimming cost V 4 bases and J 4 bases; bases outside gene matches: 7. Here the CDR3 reads CASSKGTGGNQPQHF. The CDR3 bases are TGTGCCAGCAGCAAAGGGACAGGCGGAAATCAGCCCCAGCATTTT.

The V and J genes are TRBV24-1 and TRBJ2-1; D might be TRBD2 (6 bases). Germline lookup yields CDR1 KGHDR and CDR2 SFDVKD. CDR3 length: 14 residues. With 10 bases removed from V and 0 bases from J, the gap between germline ends came to 12 bases. CDR3 nucleotide sequence: TGTGCCACGGAGGGCCGAGACTCCTACAATGAGCAGTTCTTC. Translated: CATEGRDSYNEQFF.

The chain carries TRBV29-1 and TRBJ2-5; either TRBD1 or TRBD2 may fit D (5 bases each). Judging by the DNA end, TRBJ2-7 fits better; the J call may be wrong. CDR1 is SQVTM and CDR2 is ANQGSEA in the germline V gene. This CDR3 region has 14 residues. The CDR3 spells CSVERDGPVYEQYF. CDR3 coding DNA: TGCAGCGTTGAGAGGGACGGTCCAGTCTACGAGCAGTACTTC.

This rearrangement joins TRBV6-5 to TRBJ2-1; TRBD1 might be the D (5 bases). Germline loops: CDR1 MNHEY, CDR2 SVGAGI. The CDR3 loop spans 11 amino acids. The germline V and J ends were trimmed by 3 bases and 15 bases, with 12 bases remaining between them. The CDR3 sequence: CASSYGSGWFF. The CDR3 coding sequence is TGTGCCAGCAGTTATGGGTCAGGGTGGTTCTTC.

This chain connects TRBV7-2 to TRBJ2-5; 9 positions agree with TRBD1. The CDR3 covers 14 residues. J lost 7 bases, V lost 5 bases, and 8 bases had no gene match. Germline assignment: CDR1 SGHTA and CDR2 FQGNSA. CDR3 protein: CASSPGQGSGTQYF. In DNA form, the CDR3 reads TGTGCCAGCAGCCCGGGACAGGGTTCGGGGACCCAGTACTTC.

V gene TRBV27 combines with J gene TRBJ1-2; 12 bases agree with TRBD1. Germline loops: CDR1 MNHEY, CDR2 SMNVEV (reference sequence). The CDR3 extends over 15 amino acids. V gave up 4 bases and J gave up 7 bases; unmatched junction bases: 7. As DNA, the CDR3 is TGTGCCAGCAGTTCCCTCGGGACAGGGGGCATTGGCTACACCTTC. The encoded protein is CASSSLGTGGIGYTF.

The rearrangement joins TRBV2 to TRBJ1-2; D remains unclear. CDR3 length: 11 residues. Trimming removed 6 bases from V and 3 bases from J, with 5 bases in between. Germline CDR1 is SNHLY and CDR2 is FYNNEI. This chain's CDR3 is CASRRDYGYTF. As DNA, the CDR3 is TGTGCCAGCAGGAGGGACTATGGCTACACCTTC.